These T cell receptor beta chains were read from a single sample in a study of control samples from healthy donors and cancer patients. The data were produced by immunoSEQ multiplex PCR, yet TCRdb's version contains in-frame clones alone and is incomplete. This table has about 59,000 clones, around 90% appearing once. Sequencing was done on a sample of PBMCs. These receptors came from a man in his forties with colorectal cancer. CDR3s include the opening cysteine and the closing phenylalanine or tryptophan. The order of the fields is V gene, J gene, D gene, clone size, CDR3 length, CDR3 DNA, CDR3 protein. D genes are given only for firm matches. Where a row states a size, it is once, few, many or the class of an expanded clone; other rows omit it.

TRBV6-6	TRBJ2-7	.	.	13	TGTGCCAGCACACCGCCCGGGTCCTACGAGCAGTACTTC	CASTPPGSYEQYF
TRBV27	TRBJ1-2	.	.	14	TGTGCCAGCAGTTTAGAGGTCGGAGGTTATGGCTACACCTTC	CASSLEVGGYGYTF
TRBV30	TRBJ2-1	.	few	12	TGTGCCTGGAGTCACCAGGTAGTAGAGCAGTTCTTC	CAWSHQVVEQFF
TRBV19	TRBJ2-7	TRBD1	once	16	TGTGCCAGTAGCGAAGTATGGGACAGTAGCTCCTACGAGCAGTACTTC	CASSEVWDSSSYEQYF
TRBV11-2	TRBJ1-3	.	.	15	TGTGCCAGCAGCCCACAAAGACTACAGGGAAACACCATATATTTT	CASSPQRLQGNTIYF
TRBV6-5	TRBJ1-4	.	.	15	TGTGCCAGCAGTTCTCATTCTCCTTCTAATGAAAAACTGTTTTTT	CASSSHSPSNEKLFF
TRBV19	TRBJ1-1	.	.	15	TGTGCCAGTAGTATTTTTGGCGGTTCGAACACTGAAGCTTTCTTT	CASSIFGGSNTEAFF
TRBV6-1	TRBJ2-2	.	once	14	TGTGCCAGCAGTGAAGCGAGGGGCACCGGGGAGCTGTTTTTT	CASSEARGTGELFF
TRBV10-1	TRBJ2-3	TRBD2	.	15	TGCGCCAGCAGTGAGACTAGCGGGGGTTGGGATACGCAGTATTTT	CASSETSGGWDTQYF
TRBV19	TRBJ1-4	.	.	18	TGTGCCAGTAGTAAACACTTAACTTACCGGGACACCAATGAAAAACTGTTTTTT	CASSKHLTYRDTNEKLFF
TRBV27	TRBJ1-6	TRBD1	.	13	TGTGCCAGCAGAGGGACAGGTGGTCTACCCCTCCACTTT	CASRGTGGLPLHF
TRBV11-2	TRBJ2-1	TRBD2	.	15	TGTGCCAGCAGCTTCTTAGGTCTAGCGGGGCTCGGTCCGTTCTTC	CASSFLGLAGLGPFF
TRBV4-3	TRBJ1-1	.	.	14	TGCGCCAGCAGCCAAGACCCAGGAGACACTGAAGCTTTCTTT	CASSQDPGDTEAFF
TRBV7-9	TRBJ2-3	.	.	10	TGTGCCAGCAGCTTAGATACGCAGTATTTT	CASSLDTQYF
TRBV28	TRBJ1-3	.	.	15	TGTGCCAGCAGGTCGTCGGGTAATGCTGGAAACACCATATATTTT	CASRSSGNAGNTIYF
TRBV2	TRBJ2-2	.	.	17	TGTGCCAGCAGTGAAAGAAGGGCAGGGGCGAACACCGGGGAGCTGTTTTTT	CASSERRAGANTGELFF
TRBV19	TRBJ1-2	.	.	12	TGTGCCAGTAGGAAGGGTACGGGTGGCTACACCTTC	CASRKGTGGYTF
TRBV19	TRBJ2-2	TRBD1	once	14	TGTGCCAGTAGGAGGGACAGGGATACCGGGGAGCTGTTTTTT	CASRRDRDTGELFF
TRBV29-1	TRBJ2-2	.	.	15	TGCAGCGTTAAGTCGTCTGGGGGCCACACCGGGGAGCTGTTTTTT	CSVKSSGGHTGELFF
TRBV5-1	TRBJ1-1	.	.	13	TGCGCCAGCAGCGGGGGAGGGAACACTGAAGCTTTCTTT	CASSGGGNTEAFF
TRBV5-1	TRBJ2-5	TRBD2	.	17	TGCGCCAGCAGCTTGGCGGGGACTAGCGGGGGCGGAGAGACCCAGTACTTC	CASSLAGTSGGGETQYF
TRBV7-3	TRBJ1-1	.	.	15	TGTGCCAGCAGCACCACGGGTAGGGCAGACACTGAAGCTTTCTTT	CASSTTGRADTEAFF
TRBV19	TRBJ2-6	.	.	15	TGTGCCAGTAGCAATCCAGGGGCTGGGGCCAACGTCCTGACTTTC	CASSNPGAGANVLTF
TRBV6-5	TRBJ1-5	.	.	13	TGTGCCAGCAGTTCCAGGGCCAATCAGCCCCAGCATTTT	CASSSRANQPQHF
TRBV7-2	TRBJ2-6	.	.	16	TGTGCCAGCAGCTTAGTGTCAGGCTCTGGGGCCAACGTCCTGACTTTC	CASSLVSGSGANVLTF
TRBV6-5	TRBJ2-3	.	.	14	TGTGCCAGCAGGAGGGGGGGACTTACAGATACGCAGTATTTT	CASRRGGLTDTQYF